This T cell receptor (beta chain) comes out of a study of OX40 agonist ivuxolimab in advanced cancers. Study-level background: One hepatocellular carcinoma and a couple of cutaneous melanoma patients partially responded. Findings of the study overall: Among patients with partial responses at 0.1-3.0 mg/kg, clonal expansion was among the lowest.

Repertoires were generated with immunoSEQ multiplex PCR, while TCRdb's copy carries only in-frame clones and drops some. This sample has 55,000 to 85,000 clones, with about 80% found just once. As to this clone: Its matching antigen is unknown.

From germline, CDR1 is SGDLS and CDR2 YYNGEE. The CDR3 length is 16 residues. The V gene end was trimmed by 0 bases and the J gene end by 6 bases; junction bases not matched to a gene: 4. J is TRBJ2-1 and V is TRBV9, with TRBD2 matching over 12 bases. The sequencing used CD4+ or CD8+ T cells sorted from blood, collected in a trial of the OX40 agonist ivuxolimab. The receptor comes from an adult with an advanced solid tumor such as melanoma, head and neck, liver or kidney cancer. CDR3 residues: CASSVGPSGGVNEQFF. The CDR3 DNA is TGTGCCAGCAGCGTAGGGCCTAGCGGGGGGGTCAATGAGCAGTTCTTC.